One and the same sample provided the 30 T cell receptor beta chains below, sequenced in a study of blood T cell repertoires in COVID-19 (TCRdb year 2020). The library was generated by the immunoSEQ multiplex PCR assay. The table comes from immuneACCESS by way of TCRdb, which keeps in-frame sequences with V and J called. Part of the clones is missing from these tables; in studies checked, under half for an unresolved V gene and the rest for unknown reasons. The sample table holds more than 50,000 clones, of which approximately 85% were seen once. The ten largest clones represent 15% to 20% of the sample. The material sequenced was peripheral blood. The origin of the receptors is a human donor in a cohort sampled during active COVID-19.

The gene calls are TRBV7-8 and TRBJ2-3; D is perhaps TRBD1 (6 bases). Germline CDR1 and CDR2: SGHVS and FQNEAQ. The CDR3 sequence is 16 residues long. Trimming took off 4 bases at V and 0 bases at J, with 14 bases between the two ends. CDR3 protein: CASSYNRVRSTDTQYF. Here the CDR3 DNA reads TGTGCCAGCAGCTACAACAGGGTGAGGAGCACAGATACGCAGTATTTT.

The chain joins TRBV6-5 to TRBJ2-7, with D possibly matching TRBD2 (7 bases). The CDR3 length is 15 residues. V gave up 4 bases and J gave up 4 bases, with 17 bases separating them. CDR1 is MNHEY and CDR2 is SVGAGI in the germline V gene. This CDR3 is CASSFWFGGRYEQYF. The CDR3 DNA is TGTGCCAGCAGTTTCTGGTTCGGGGGGCGGTACGAGCAGTACTTC.

The rearrangement joins TRBV6-2 or TRBV6-3 to TRBJ1-6, with TRBD1 matching over 8 bases. Germline CDR1 reads MNHEY; CDR2 reads SVGEGT. The trim removed 6 bases at V and 7 bases at J, leaving 5 bases unmatched. The CDR3 loop spans 14 amino acids. Here the CDR3 DNA reads TGTGCCAGCAGCCCCGACAGGGGAAATTCACCCCTCCACTTT. Its protein product is CASSPDRGNSPLHF.

J is TRBJ2-4 and V is TRBV18, with D possibly TRBD2 on 6 matching bases. With 2 bases removed from V and 15 bases from J, the gap between germline ends came to 20 bases. The CDR3 has 14 amino acids. Germline CDR1 reads KGHSH; CDR2 reads LQKENI. DNA for the CDR3: TGTGCCAGCTCACCATCTCAACTGGGGGGATTAGGGTACTTC. This codes for CASSPSQLGGLGYF.

The J gene is TRBJ2-3, the V gene TRBV10-3; 12 nucleotides match TRBD2. Trimming took 7 bases from V and 1 from J; bases not matched to a gene: 3. The CDR3 has 15 residues. Germline V CDR1 and CDR2: ENHRY, SYGVKD. CDR3 protein: CAIKRTSGGTDTQYF. Written as DNA, the CDR3 is TGTGCCATCAAAAGGACTAGCGGGGGCACAGATACGCAGTATTTT.

The chain couples TRBV23-1 to TRBJ2-6, with 8 bases fitting TRBD1. Being an ORF, TRBV23-1 has a function that is uncertain. The CDR3 extends over 16 amino acids. V lost 4 bases to trimming and J lost 3 bases; unmatched junction nucleotides: 5. The CDR3 region has the DNA TGCGCCAGCAGTCGGCAGGGGGCCTATGGGGCCAACGTCCTGACTTTC. Protein sequence: CASSRQGAYGANVLTF.

The chain has TRBV27 and TRBJ2-7; TRBD1 agrees at 9 bases. The V and J ends lost 0 bases and 4 bases, in that order; junction bases with no gene match: 7. CDR3 length equals 16 residues. The germline gives CDR1 MNHEY, CDR2 SMNVEV (reference sequence). CDR3 DNA: TGTGCCAGCAGTTTATCCGGGACAGGGATAATTTACGAGCAGTACTTC. Its translation is CASSLSGTGIIYEQYF.

The chain uses TRBV28 and TRBJ2-7, with 11 nucleotides matching TRBD1. CDR1 and CDR2 from the germline V gene are MDHEN and SYDVKM. V lost 6 bases to trimming and J lost 4 bases; unmatched junction nucleotides: 5. The CDR3 sequence is 14 residues long. CDR3 coding DNA: TGTGCCAGCAGAAGGACAGGGGGCAGGTACGAGCAGTACTTC. It encodes CASRRTGGRYEQYF.

The CDR3 here is CASSSTGYGYTF. DNA for the CDR3: TGTGCCAGCAGTTCCACAGGCTATGGCTACACCTTC. The rearrangement joins TRBV27 to TRBJ1-2; D is possibly TRBD1 (5 bases). Germline V lookup: CDR1 MNHEY, CDR2 SMNVEV (reference sequence). This CDR3 comprises 12 residues. V shed 4 bases and J shed 4 bases, with 7 bases lying between them.

The V gene is TRBV7-6, the J gene TRBJ2-1; TRBD2 aligns across 8 bases. V trimming: 5 bases; J trimming: 1 base; junction bases outside the gene matches: 4. Germline V lookup: CDR1 SGHVS, CDR2 FNYEAQ. The CDR3 has 15 residues. The CDR3 sequence: CASSPPGGSYNEQFF. For the CDR3, the DNA is TGTGCCAGCAGCCCCCCGGGAGGGTCCTACAATGAGCAGTTCTTC.

The V gene is TRBV7-7, the J gene TRBJ2-3; D perhaps matches TRBD2 (6 bases). The CDR3 has 18 residues. Germline CDR1 and CDR2: SSHAT and FNYEAQ (reference sequence). The V and J ends lost 4 bases and 6 bases respectively, with 26 bases between them. The CDR3 protein is CASSSQLPGPGSIDTQYF. The CDR3 coding sequence is TGTGCCAGCAGCTCACAGCTGCCGGGGCCCGGGAGTATTGATACGCAGTATTTT. The full variable domain, rest sourced from reference TRBV7-7 and TRBJ2-3, is GAGVSQSPRYKVTKRGQDVTLRCDPISSHATLYWYQQALGQGPEFLTYFNYEAQPDKSGLPSDRFSAERPEGSISTLTIQRTEQRDSAMYRCASSSQLPGPGSIDTQYFGPGTRLTVL.

This clone was recorded once. The chain employs TRBV18 and TRBJ1-2, with 7 bases matching TRBD1. Germline CDR1 KGHSH, CDR2 LQKENI. Trimming took 3 bases from V and 6 from J; bases not matched to a gene: 1. The CDR3 is made up of 12 amino acids. The CDR3 protein is CASSPTGDGYTF. The CDR3 DNA follows: TGTGCCAGCTCACCTACAGGGGATGGCTACACCTTC.

This clone has just one count. The chain links TRBV3-1 (or the pseudogene TRBV3-2) to TRBJ2-7, with 12 nucleotides matching TRBD2. Trimming took 4 bases from V and 7 from J; bases not matched to a gene: 11. The CDR3 extends over 16 amino acids. Germline CDR1 is LGHDT and CDR2 is YNNKEL (reference sequence). The chain's CDR3 is CASSPRSLAGGEEQYF. Written as DNA, the CDR3 is TGTGCCAGCAGCCCAAGGAGCCTAGCGGGGGGGGAGGAGCAGTACTTC.

This chain links TRBV6-2 or TRBV6-3 with TRBJ1-2; the D is unclear. Trimming left V 6 bases short and J 5 bases short, with 16 bases between. Germline V gene lookup returns CDR1 MNHEY and CDR2 SVGEGT. CDR3 length: 14 residues. As DNA, the CDR3 is TGTGCCAGCAGCCCCTCGGTGGGAGTATATGGCTACACCTTC. This translates into CASSPSVGVYGYTF.

The chain carries TRBV7-9 and TRBJ2-7; 11 bases line up with TRBD1. The CDR3 sequence is 16 residues long. Germline CDR1 is SEHNR and CDR2 is FQNEAQ (reference sequence). V shed 3 bases and J 1 base; nucleotides not matched to a gene: 5. CDR3: CASSLYGTGGSYEQYF. In nucleotides, the CDR3 is TGTGCCAGCAGCTTGTATGGGACAGGGGGTTCCTACGAGCAGTACTTC.

The rearrangement joins TRBV5-6 to TRBJ2-1, with TRBD1 matching over 9 bases. Germline CDR1 SGHDT, CDR2 YYEEEE. V lost 4 bases to trimming and J lost 4 bases; unmatched junction nucleotides: 6. The CDR3 is made up of 15 amino acids. Written as DNA, the CDR3 is TGTGCCAGCAGCCCAGGGGACAGGGAATACAATGAGCAGTTCTTC. This translates into CASSPGDREYNEQFF.

V usage is TRBV5-4 and J usage is TRBJ2-7; tentative D call: TRBD2 (6 bases). The CDR3 has 13 residues. Germline V CDR1 and CDR2: SGHNT, YYREEE (reference sequence). V dropped 1 base and J dropped 2 bases, with 7 bases sitting between them. CDR3 region: CASSLTGAYEQYF. In nucleotides, the CDR3 is TGTGCCAGCAGCTTGACGGGGGCCTACGAGCAGTACTTC.

J is TRBJ1-1 and V is TRBV4-2; 9 nucleotides align to TRBD1. J lost 1 base, V lost 2 bases, and 2 bases had no gene match. Per germline, CDR1 LGHNA and CDR2 YNFKEQ. The CDR3 loop spans 15 amino acids. CDR3 protein: CASSQRGQGNTEAFF. As DNA, the CDR3 is TGTGCCAGCAGCCAACGGGGACAGGGGAACACTGAAGCTTTCTTT.

The chain couples TRBV27 to TRBJ2-1; D gene uncertain. The CDR3 contains 14 residues. Between the trimmed V and J ends, which lost 0 bases and 7 bases, there was a span of 10 bases. In germline, CDR1 is MNHEY, CDR2 SMNVEV (reference sequence). The CDR3 reads CASSLSISSNEQFF. The CDR3 DNA follows: TGTGCCAGCAGTTTATCGATCAGTTCTAATGAGCAGTTCTTC.

The gene calls are TRBV3-1 (or the pseudogene TRBV3-2) and TRBJ2-3; TRBD2 matches at 16 bases. The germline V gene has CDR1 LGHDT and CDR2 YNNKEL (reference sequence). Unmatched junction bases numbered 3, after V lost 5 bases and J lost 1 base. The CDR3 is 17 residues long. DNA of the CDR3: TGTGCCAGCAGCTCGGGACTAGCGGGGGGGCGCACAGATACGCAGTATTTT. It codes for CASSSGLAGGRTDTQYF.

The chain joins TRBV7-2 to TRBJ1-2; no firm D call. This CDR3 comprises 16 residues. Trimming shortened V by 1 base and J by 3 bases, and 15 bases separated the two germline ends. Germline V gene lookup returns CDR1 SGHTA and CDR2 FQGNSA. In DNA form, the CDR3 reads TGTGCCAGCAGCTTAGTTCCCCCCCCAAGCGACTATGGCTACACCTTC. It is translated as CASSLVPPPSDYGYTF.

The chain combines TRBV4-3 with TRBJ2-7; D remains ambiguous. Germline CDR1 is LGHNA and CDR2 is YSLEER. The CDR3 contains 14 residues. Trimming took 3 bases from V and 2 from J, leaving 11 bases between them. CDR3 in DNA: TGCGCCAGCAGCCACTTCGACACACCCTACGAGCAGTACTTC. Its protein is CASSHFDTPYEQYF.

The rearrangement uses TRBV7-2 and TRBJ1-1, with a possible D match to TRBD1 (5 bases). Trimming removed 5 bases at V and 1 base at J, with 14 bases between. This CDR3 has 15 residues. Per the germline V gene, CDR1 is SGHTA and CDR2 is FQGNSA. CDR3 nucleotide sequence: TGTGCCAGCAGCCTAGTAGGAGGGGCGAACACTGAAGCTTTCTTT. Residues: CASSLVGGANTEAFF. Using reference TRBV7-2 and TRBJ1-1 for the parts outside the CDR3, the full variable domain is GAGVSQSPSNKVTEKGKDVELRCDPISGHTALYWYRQSLGQGLEFLIYFQGNSAPDKSGLPSDRFSAERTGGSVSTLTIQRTQQEDSAVYLCASSLVGGANTEAFFGQGTRLTVV.

J is TRBJ2-1 and V is TRBV4-1; the match to TRBD1 covers 10 bases. The J segment lost 7 bases and the V segment lost 1 base, leaving 4 bases of the junction unmatched. This CDR3 is built from 15 residues. CDR1 is MGHRA and CDR2 is YSYEKL in the germline V gene. The CDR3 region has the DNA TGCGCCAGCAGCCAAGGACAGGGGGCCTTGAATGAGCAGTTCTTC. Its translation is CASSQGQGALNEQFF.

The chain recombines TRBV7-8 with TRBJ2-2; 11 nucleotides align to TRBD2. Germline V lookup: CDR1 SGHVS, CDR2 FQNEAQ. The CDR3 runs to 17 residues. With 2 bases clipped from V and 4 bases from J, the junction kept 6 bases outside the gene matches. CDR3 in DNA: TGTGCCAGCAGCTTACCTAGCGGGGGGCCTCTCACCGGGGAGCTGTTTTTT. Encoded protein: CASSLPSGGPLTGELFF. The full variable domain, rest sourced from reference TRBV7-8 and TRBJ2-2, is GAGVSQSPRYKVAKRGQDVALRCDPISGHVSLFWYQQALGQGPEFLTYFQNEAQLDKSGLPSDRFFAERPEGSVSTLKIQRTQQEDSAVYLCASSLPSGGPLTGELFFGEGSRLTVL.

The CDR3 nucleotides are TGTGCCAGCAGTTACTCGCGGGACAGGGAGACCCAGTACTTC. It translates to CASSYSRDRETQYF. The chain couples TRBV6-2 or TRBV6-3 to TRBJ2-5; the match to TRBD1 covers 8 bases. The germline V gene encodes CDR1 MNHEY and CDR2 SVGEGT. V shed 0 bases and J 5 bases; nucleotides not matched to a gene: 2. This CDR3 comprises 14 residues.

V is TRBV19 and J is TRBJ2-2; D is undetermined. The length of the CDR3 is 13 residues. V lost 9 bases to trimming and J lost 1 base, with 9 bases between them. In germline, CDR1 is LNHDA, CDR2 SQIVND (reference sequence). CDR3 protein: CASVTKNTGELFF. The CDR3 DNA reads TGTGCCAGCGTTACAAAGAACACCGGGGAGCTGTTTTTT.

V and J are TRBV6-5 and TRBJ2-2; 8 bases are shared with TRBD2. CDR1 is MNHEY and CDR2 is SVGAGI in the germline V gene. The ends lost 8 bases at V and 8 bases at J; junction bases unmatched: 10. The length of the CDR3 is 14 residues. The CDR3 is CASAGGPVGGELFF. CDR3 sequence (DNA): TGTGCCAGCGCGGGGGGCCCAGTCGGAGGGGAGCTGTTTTTT.

The chain uses TRBV2 and TRBJ1-2; D not resolved. With 0 bases removed from V and 6 bases from J, the gap between germline ends came to 14 bases. The CDR3 runs to 15 residues. Germline V lookup: CDR1 SNHLY, CDR2 FYNNEI. The CDR3 DNA follows: TGTGCCAGCAGTGAAGCCCTGGGCGTCATCAATGGCTACACCTTC. Translating it yields CASSEALGVINGYTF.

The chain is built from TRBV5-1 and TRBJ2-7; the match to TRBD1 covers 7 bases. Germline lookup yields CDR1 SGHRS and CDR2 YFSETQ. Trimming at V came to 3 bases and at J to 4 bases, leaving 7 bases not matched to a gene. The CDR3 runs 14 residues. CDR3 nucleotides: TGCGCCAGCAGCTCAAGAGGGGGCGGGTACGAGCAGTACTTC. It encodes CASSSRGGGYEQYF.